This T cell receptor beta chain was identified during a study of control samples from healthy donors and cancer patients. Trimming at V came to 2 bases and at J to 3 bases, leaving 2 bases not matched to a gene. The germline gives CDR1 SGHKS, CDR2 YYEKEE (reference sequence). CDR3 length: 14 residues. The repertoire was sequenced with immunoSEQ multiplex PCR; TCRdb's copy has only in-frame clones and lacks some. This table has about 180,000 clones, 75% to 95% appearing once. The chain links TRBV5-5 to TRBJ1-1; 9 positions agree with TRBD1. The clonotype originates from a middle-aged woman in good health. Input material: blood. CDR3 loop: CASSLQGADTEAFF. The CDR3 nucleotides are TGTGCCAGCAGCTTACAGGGGGCCGACACTGAAGCTTTCTTT.